This T cell receptor (beta chain) was documented in a study of blood T cell repertoires in COVID-19. Background on the study: T cells, B-cell-depleted T cells, or PBMCs provided the cDNA or gDNA that served as material.

Assay used: immunoSEQ multiplex PCR; TCRdb lists only in-frame clones, some missing. Of tens of thousands of clones listed, 80% to 90% are singletons. The specimen was peripheral blood. This TCR was sampled from a man in his 60s with acute or convalescent COVID-19.

DNA for the CDR3: TGTGCCAGCCGGACAGGGTATTCACCCCTCCACTTT. Translating it yields CASRTGYSPLHF. The J gene is TRBJ1-6, the V gene TRBV27, with 8 bases lining up with TRBD1. The CDR3 has 12 amino acids. CDR1 is MNHEY, CDR2 SMNVEV, per germline (reference sequence). The ends lost 8 bases at V and 8 bases at J; junction bases unmatched: 2.